The T cell receptor (beta chain) described here comes from a study of T cell repertoires in cytomegalovirus infection. Regarding this clonotype: Its antigen is still unknown.

Germline V CDR1 and CDR2: GTSNPN, SVGIG (reference sequence). The CDR3 runs 12 residues. The ends were cut back, 2 bases at V and 8 bases at J, with 10 bases in the middle. TCRdb ran MiXCR on the reads and lists one entry per CDR3 protein. The sample has around 99,000 distinct CDR3 sequences, around 28% seen once; the top ten hold approximately 78%. This specimen consisted of CD8+ T cells from cultured PBMCs, obtained from culture after CMV antigen stimulation. The chain combines TRBV30 with TRBJ2-1; D is uncertain. The TCR originated in a human donor in good health (CMV status not recorded). Some clones in this sample may be carry-over from other donors' samples. This CDR3 reads CAWSSYDDEQFF. In DNA, the CDR3 is TGTGCCTGGAGTTCTTACGACGATGAGCAGTTCTTC.